This T cell receptor beta chain was obtained from a study of T-cell memory formation after mild COVID-19. Points from the study as a whole: CD4/CD8 balance held among clones contracting day 15 to 85, and later expanders leaned CD4+. Day 37-peaking second-wave clones had unconfirmed SARS-CoV-2 specificity. The finding that pre-infection memory included some responding clones suggested that cross-reactive memory joined. Those CD4+ clones that contracted were mainly in CM and EM (CD8+ ones in EMRA).

This clonotype was counted a few times. The antigen is unknown. Deletions cut 3 bases from V and 5 bases from J, with 17 bases between. Germline values: CDR1 KGHSH, CDR2 LQKENI. The CDR3 sequence is 15 residues long. MiXCR was run by TCRdb on the 5' RACE reads, yielding one entry per CDR3 protein. In the table there are 280,000 or so distinct CDR3 sequences, about a sixth of which are singletons. The chain recombines TRBV18 with TRBJ2-7; D assignment may be TRBD1 or TRBD2 (7 bases each). Sequenced sample: PBMCs or a T cell subset sorted from them (not recorded which). This clonotype originated in a man aged 18-30 years who had mild COVID-19 (a few samples of this study predate the infection). Cell type and time point are not known. CDR3 bases: TGTGCCAGCTCACCGGATCACAGGGGAGGGAACGAGCAGTACTTC. It specifies CASSPDHRGGNEQYF.